The rows below give T cell receptor beta chains drawn from one sample of a study of T-cell memory formation after mild COVID-19. MiXCR was run by TCRdb on the 5' RACE reads, yielding one entry per CDR3 protein. The sample carries 170,000 or so distinct CDR3 sequences, over 20% recorded once. The sequenced sample was PBMCs or a T cell subset sorted from them (not recorded which). These receptors originate from an adult woman who had mild COVID-19 (a few samples of this study predate the infection). Cell type and time point are not known. CDR3s include the opening cysteine and the closing phenylalanine or tryptophan. A D gene is named only where the DNA matches it firmly. Some rows mark clone size as missing; the rest say once, few, many or name a class of expanded clone.

clone_size j_call v_call d_call cdr3_nt cdr3_aa
. TRBJ1-2 TRBV27 . TGTGCCAGCAAAAACGCGGGTGGGGAGCGGGGCTACACCTTC CASKNAGGERGYTF
. TRBJ2-1 TRBV5-1 . TGCGCCAGCAGCTTGCTGGAGAATGAGCAGTTCTTC CASSLLENEQFF
. TRBJ2-7 TRBV2 TRBD1 TGTGCCAGCAGTGGGTCAGGGGGCGAGCAGTACTTC CASSGSGGEQYF
. TRBJ2-6 TRBV7-6 . TGTGCCAGCAGCGCCGGGCAGTCCTTTGCCAACGTCCTGACTTTC CASSAGQSFANVLTF
few TRBJ2-7 TRBV5-1 TRBD1 TGCGCCAGCACTTCCGGGACAGGGGGCTACGAGCAGTACTTC CASTSGTGGYEQYF
. TRBJ1-5 TRBV29-1 . TGCAGCGTTGAAGTGGGGTGGGACGGCAATCAGCCCCAGCATTTT CSVEVGWDGNQPQHF
. TRBJ2-1 TRBV29-1 TRBD2 TGCAGCGTTGGCCTAGCGGGTACCTACAATGAGCAGTTCTTC CSVGLAGTYNEQFF
few TRBJ2-2 TRBV7-6 TRBD1 TGTGCCAGCAGCTCCCCGGGACAGGGGAAAACCGGGGAGCTGTTTTTT CASSSPGQGKTGELFF
few TRBJ1-2 TRBV29-1 TRBD1 TGCAGCGTTTCCCAGACAGGGGGCAAAACTGGCTACACCTTC CSVSQTGGKTGYTF
. TRBJ1-1 TRBV20-1 . TGCAGTGCTAGAGCTGGGATCATGAACACTGAAGCTTTCTTT CSARAGIMNTEAFF
. TRBJ2-4 TRBV7-8 TRBD2 TGTGCCAGCAGCTTATTGGTTAGCGGGGACATTCAGTACTTC CASSLLVSGDIQYF
. TRBJ2-1 TRBV19 . TGTGCCAGTAAAGAGGGAGTTTCCTACAATGAGCAGTTCTTC CASKEGVSYNEQFF
. TRBJ2-1 TRBV12-3/TRBV12-4 TRBD1 TGTGCCAGCAGTTCCCAGGGGGATGAGCAGTTCTTC CASSSQGDEQFF
. TRBJ2-5 TRBV3-1 . TGTGCCAGCCGCCCGAACGCGGCTAGCCCAGAGACCCAGTACTTC CASRPNAASPETQYF
. TRBJ2-2 TRBV29-1 . TGCAGCGTTGAAGCAGGGGACTCCTCGACCGGGGAGCTGTTTTTT CSVEAGDSSTGELFF
. TRBJ1-3 TRBV4-1 TRBD1 TGCGCCAGCAGCCAACCAAAGGGACAGGGCCCGAGCTCTGGAAACACCATATATTTT CASSQPKGQGPSSGNTIYF
. TRBJ2-7 TRBV6-2/TRBV6-3 . TGTGCCAGCAGTTACGGCCAGGGGACATGGAGTTCCGAGCAGTACTTC CASSYGQGTWSSEQYF
few TRBJ2-1 TRBV19 TRBD1 TGTGCCAGTAGCCCGGGACAGGGGCTGGAGCAGTTCTTC CASSPGQGLEQFF
few TRBJ2-7 TRBV28 . TGTGCCAGCAGTTCTATTAACTACCGGGGGGAGCAGTACTTC CASSSINYRGEQYF
few TRBJ2-7 TRBV7-9 . TGTGCCAGCAGCTTAGCGACCATGACAGACTCCTACGAGCAGTACTTC CASSLATMTDSYEQYF
few TRBJ2-3 TRBV20-1 TRBD2 TGCAGTGCTAGAGATCGGGGGGGAGCCCGAACCCTCTGGGATACGCAGTATTTT CSARDRGGARTLWDTQYF
. TRBJ1-1 TRBV9 . TGTGCCAGCAGCACAGGGAACTCGATTGTGGGCACTGAAGCTTTCTTT CASSTGNSIVGTEAFF
medium-sized TRBJ2-3 TRBV4-1 . TGCGCCAGCAGCCAACCTAACGGGGATACGCAGTATTTT CASSQPNGDTQYF
. TRBJ2-2 TRBV4-3 TRBD2 TGCGACAGCAGCCCAGCCTCGCCGGGTCTAGCGGGAGGTCGGGGCACCGGGGAGCTGTTTTTT CDSSPASPGLAGGRGTGELFF
few TRBJ2-2 TRBV12-3/TRBV12-4 . TGTGCCAGCAGACACACCGGGGAGCTGTTTTTT CASRHTGELFF
. TRBJ2-7 TRBV10-3 TRBD1 TGTGCCATCAGCGGTGATCCGGGACAGGGCTCGTCCTACGAGCAGTACTTC CAISGDPGQGSSYEQYF
many TRBJ2-2 TRBV7-2 . TGTGCCAGCAGCTCCTGGGGGGGCGCGAACACCGGGGAGCTGTTTTTT CASSSWGGANTGELFF
. TRBJ1-3 TRBV20-1 . TGCAGTGCTAGAGACGGCACAAGCTCTGGAAACACCATATATTTT CSARDGTSSGNTIYF
. TRBJ2-7 TRBV15 . TGTGCCACCAGCAGAGTGGCAGGCTCCTACGAGCAGTACTTC CATSRVAGSYEQYF
many TRBJ2-1 TRBV7-9 TRBD2 TGTGCCAGCAGCGACCCGACTAGCGGAGCGGCTTTGAATGAGCAGTTCTTC CASSDPTSGAALNEQFF
few TRBJ2-7 TRBV12-3/TRBV12-4 TRBD1 TGTGCCAGCAGGGGACAGTCCTACGAGCAGTACTTC CASRGQSYEQYF
few TRBJ2-3 TRBV12-5 . TGTGCTAGTGGTTTGGAGGTCCCAGATACGCAGTATTTT CASGLEVPDTQYF
few TRBJ2-5 TRBV5-1 . TGCGCCAGCAGCTTGGGGCAGGGCCCAGAGACCCAGTACTTC CASSLGQGPETQYF
few TRBJ2-7 TRBV30 . TGTGCCTGGAGTTTTGCCTACTTCCCCTACGAGCAGTACTTC CAWSFAYFPYEQYF
few TRBJ2-7 TRBV12-3/TRBV12-4 . TGTGCCAGCAGCAATGTTACATACGAGCAGTACTTC CASSNVTYEQYF
few TRBJ2-2 TRBV27 . TGTGCCAGCAGTTTATCGATCAGAACCGGGGAGCTGTTTTTT CASSLSIRTGELFF
. TRBJ1-1 TRBV7-9 . TGTGCCAGCAGCTCAGGGTTGTCCACTGAAGCTTTCTTT CASSSGLSTEAFF
few TRBJ2-1 TRBV6-5 TRBD2 TGTGCCAGCAGTTATTCGATAGCGGGAGAAATGTATGAGCAGTTCTTC CASSYSIAGEMYEQFF
many TRBJ1-1 TRBV27 . TGTGCCAGCAGTTATAACAGGGAGATGAACACTGAAGCTTTCTTT CASSYNREMNTEAFF
many TRBJ2-1 TRBV18 TRBD2 TGTGCCAGCTCACCACTGCTAGCGGGGGGTTACAATGAGCAGTTCTTC CASSPLLAGGYNEQFF